The sequence of this TCR beta chain was determined in a study of beta chain features in type 1 diabetes. The V end lost 3 bases, the J end lost 4 bases, and 12 bases lay between the germline ends. This CDR3 contains 14 residues. Per the germline V gene, CDR1 is PRHDT and CDR2 is FYEKMQ (reference sequence). Isolated RNA was reverse transcribed in full, so expressed TCRB transcripts were sequenced. Assay: immunoSEQ multiplex PCR; the TCRdb copy retains only in-frame clones and omits some. The table records under 400,000 clones, roughly 15% of them present only once. This clone was observed many times. This receptor was taken from a man under 40 in good health. The chain has TRBV13 and TRBJ1-2; maybe TRBD1 (6 bases). The sequenced material came from central memory CD4+ T cells from blood. CDR3: CASSFSQGSYGYTF. As DNA, the CDR3 is TGTGCCAGCAGCTTTAGTCAGGGGAGCTATGGCTACACCTTC.